The 27 T cell receptor beta chains reported below all come from one sample, sequenced in a study of shared clonotypes between healthy human individuals. CD8 cells classed as naive were CD45RO-negative and positively selected for CCR7, excluding terminally differentiated effector memory CD45RA+ cells. Assay used: immunoSEQ multiplex PCR; TCRdb lists only in-frame clones, some missing. Of approximately 2,000,000 clones detected, 93% appear once; the ten largest clones hold more than 1.5%. The sample consisted of naive CD8+ T cells from PBMCs. The receptor source for this set is a man between 18 and 35 years old in good health. Some clones in this sample may be carry-over from other donors' samples.

The V gene is TRBV7-8, the J gene TRBJ2-1; 9 nucleotides align to TRBD2. Germline CDR1 is SGHVS and CDR2 is FQNEAQ. The length of the CDR3 is 17 residues. Trimming cost V 1 base and J 1 base; bases outside gene matches: 5. CDR3 in DNA: TGTGCCAGCAGCTTAGGGGTAGCGGGAGTGTCCTACAATGAGCAGTTCTTC. This encodes CASSLGVAGVSYNEQFF. Full variable domain (remainder filled in from reference TRBV7-8 and TRBJ2-1): GAGVSQSPRYKVAKRGQDVALRCDPISGHVSLFWYQQALGQGPEFLTYFQNEAQLDKSGLPSDRFFAERPEGSVSTLKIQRTQQEDSAVYLCASSLGVAGVSYNEQFFGPGTRLTVL.

In DNA, the CDR3 is TGTGCCAGCAGCTTAGGGACTAGCGATCCGTTCTTC. Its translation: CASSLGTSDPFF. This sequence joins TRBV7-9 and TRBJ2-1; 9 bases align to TRBD2. The CDR3 contains 12 residues. V lost 1 base and J lost 15; bases outside the gene matches: 4. Germline assignment: CDR1 SEHNR and CDR2 FQNEAQ (reference sequence).

The rearrangement links TRBV7-9 to TRBJ2-1; possible D gene TRBD1, 5 bases. Per germline, CDR1 SEHNR and CDR2 FQNEAQ (reference sequence). Trimming shortened V by 5 bases and J by 5 bases, and 13 bases separated the two germline ends. This CDR3 has 14 amino acids. The DNA for the CDR3 is TGTGCCAGCAGCCCGGTCAGGGCAGACAATGAGCAGTTCTTC. Amino acid sequence: CASSPVRADNEQFF. Variable domain in full (rest from reference TRBV7-9 and TRBJ2-1): DTGVSQNPRHKITKRGQNVTFRCDPISEHNRLYWYRQTLGQGPEFLTYFQNEAQLEKSRLLSDRFSAERPKGSFSTLEIQRTEQGDSAMYLCASSPVRADNEQFFGPGTRLTVL.

The chain joins TRBV4-2 to TRBJ1-5, with 12 nucleotides matching TRBD1. Trimming cost V 4 bases and J 6 bases; bases outside gene matches: 4. The germline CDR1 and CDR2 sequences are LGHNA and YNFKEQ. This CDR3 has 15 residues. This CDR3 is CASSPGQGAGQPQHF. In DNA form, the CDR3 reads TGTGCCAGCAGCCCGGGACAGGGGGCGGGTCAGCCCCAGCATTTT.

The chain uses TRBV28 and TRBJ2-1; D uncertain. Between the trimmed V and J ends, which lost 3 bases and 4 bases, there was a span of 10 bases. CDR3 size: 14 residues. Germline assignment: CDR1 MDHEN and CDR2 SYDVKM. The CDR3 nucleotides read TGTGCCAGCAGTTTTACCTACATATACAATGAGCAGTTCTTC. Translation gives CASSFTYIYNEQFF. Supplemented by reference TRBV28 and TRBJ2-1, the full variable domain reads DVKVTQSSRYLVKRTGEKVFLECVQDMDHENMFWYRQDPGLGLRLIYFSYDVKMKEKGDIPEGYSVSREKKERFSLILESASTNQTSMYLCASSFTYIYNEQFFGPGTRLTVL.

The rearrangement uses TRBV10-3 and TRBJ2-2; D gene uncertain. V was shortened by 4 bases and J by 8 bases, with 20 bases between the two germline ends. The length of the CDR3 is 16 residues. Germline CDR1 ENHRY, CDR2 SYGVKD. In nucleotides, the CDR3 is TGTGCCATCAGTGTTACGGCAGGAGTAGGTGGTGGGGAGCTGTTTTTT. As protein: CAISVTAGVGGGELFF.

The J gene is TRBJ1-4, the V gene TRBV6-1; no definite D call. Germline CDR1 is MNHNS and CDR2 is SASEGT. The CDR3 runs 13 residues. V lost 0 bases and J 10 bases, leaving 9 bases between the germline ends. CDR3 loop: CASSEAGWGKLFF. The CDR3 DNA is TGTGCCAGCAGTGAAGCAGGGTGGGGAAAACTGTTTTTT.

The gene calls are TRBV28 and TRBJ2-5; TRBD1 matches at 10 bases. The CDR3 length is 13 residues. J was trimmed by 4 bases and V by 4 bases; bases with no gene match: 0. Germline CDR1 reads MDHEN; CDR2 reads SYDVKM. This CDR3 is CASSWDRGETQYF. The CDR3 DNA reads as TGTGCCAGCAGTTGGGACAGGGGAGAGACCCAGTACTTC.

The V gene is TRBV28, the J gene TRBJ2-1; 9 bases match TRBD2. From germline, CDR1 is MDHEN and CDR2 SYDVKM. This CDR3 is built from 17 residues. J gave up 8 bases and V 2 bases, and 13 bases lay outside the gene matches. In DNA, the CDR3 is TGTGCCAGCAGTTTAACCCTCGGCGGGAGGGCCTTGCATGAGCAGTTCTTC. Its protein is CASSLTLGGRALHEQFF.

This chain joins TRBV6-1 and TRBJ2-7; 7 nucleotides agree with TRBD1. There are 15 residues in the CDR3. The V gene's germline CDR1 is MNHNS and CDR2 SASEGT. V trimming: 2 bases; J trimming: 4 bases; junction bases outside the gene matches: 8. In DNA form, the CDR3 reads TGTGCCAGCAGTGAACTGAGGGACAGAGTTTACGAGCAGTACTTC. Its protein product is CASSELRDRVYEQYF.

CDR3 amino acids: CASSNRDRVHEQYF. CDR3 DNA: TGTGCCAGCAGTAACCGGGACAGGGTCCACGAGCAGTACTTC. The chain joins TRBV27 to TRBJ2-7; 9 nucleotides match TRBD1. The V gene's germline CDR1 is MNHEY and CDR2 SMNVEV (reference sequence). CDR3 length: 14 residues. Unmatched junction bases numbered 7, after V lost 5 bases and J lost 5 bases.

The gene calls are TRBV7-2 and TRBJ2-7; no firm D call. The CDR3 covers 14 residues. The V gene lost 1 base and the J gene lost 3 bases, with 10 bases spanning the gap. Germline assignment: CDR1 SGHTA and CDR2 FQGNSA. For the CDR3, the DNA is TGTGCCAGCAGCTTAGGAGGTCGGCTCTACGAGCAGTACTTC. It is translated as CASSLGGRLYEQYF. Looking up the rest from reference TRBV7-2 and TRBJ2-7 gives the full variable domain: GAGVSQSPSNKVTEKGKDVELRCDPISGHTALYWYRQSLGQGLEFLIYFQGNSAPDKSGLPSDRFSAERTGGSVSTLTIQRTQQEDSAVYLCASSLGGRLYEQYFGPGTRLTVT.

V usage is TRBV7-9 and J usage is TRBJ2-1; TRBD2 agrees at 8 bases. CDR1 and CDR2 (germline): SEHNR, FQNEAQ (reference sequence). V lost 5 bases to trimming and J lost 6 bases; unmatched junction nucleotides: 9. The length of the CDR3 is 15 residues. Here the CDR3 DNA reads TGTGCCAGCAGCCCGAGCGGGAGTAATAGCAATGAGCAGTTCTTC. It codes for CASSPSGSNSNEQFF.

The chain is built from TRBV19 and TRBJ2-1, with unresolved D. Per germline, CDR1 LNHDA and CDR2 SQIVND (reference sequence). This CDR3 region has 15 residues. Trimming took off 8 bases at V and 3 bases at J, with 17 bases between the two ends. CDR3 region: CASSDLPKYYNEQFF. For the CDR3, the DNA is TGTGCCAGTTCGGACCTGCCCAAATACTACAATGAGCAGTTCTTC. The full variable domain, with the rest looked up from reference TRBV19 and TRBJ2-1, is DGGITQSPKYLFRKEGQNVTLSCEQNLNHDAMYWYRQDPGQGLRLIYYSQIVNDFQKGDIAEGYSVSREKKESFPLTVTSAQKNPTAFYLCASSDLPKYYNEQFFGPGTRLTVL.

This chain joins TRBV7-2 and TRBJ2-4; a weak D match, TRBD2 (7 bases). Trimming took 5 bases from V and 12 from J, leaving 11 bases between them. This CDR3 has 11 residues. CDR1 is SGHTA and CDR2 is FQGNSA in the germline V gene. The CDR3 region is CASSKGGAQYF. The CDR3 bases are TGTGCCAGCAGCAAAGGGGGGGCTCAGTACTTC.

This clone has only one observation. The chain links TRBV7-8 to TRBJ2-1; 8 positions agree with TRBD2. The CDR3 is 15 residues long. J was trimmed by 7 bases and V by 2 bases; bases with no gene match: 7. The germline CDR1 and CDR2 sequences are SGHVS and FQNEAQ. The CDR3 bases are TGTGCCAGCAGCTTACAGCGGGAGTTGTGGAATGAGCAGTTCTTC. Translation: CASSLQRELWNEQFF.

The chain combines TRBV11-3 with TRBJ2-7; D is undetermined. V dropped 1 base and J dropped 2 bases, with 15 bases sitting between them. The CDR3 is made up of 16 amino acids. The V gene's germline CDR1 is SGHNT and CDR2 YENEEA. CDR3 DNA sequence: TGTGCCAGCAGCTTAGCCCCCCGTAGAGAAACCTACGAGCAGTACTTC. Its protein product is CASSLAPRRETYEQYF. Full variable domain (outside the CDR3, taken from reference TRBV11-3 and TRBJ2-7): EAGVVQSPRYKIIEKKQPVAFWCNPISGHNTLYWYLQNLGQGPELLIRYENEEAVDDSQLPKDRFSAERLKGVDSTLKIQPAELGDSAVYLCASSLAPRRETYEQYFGPGTRLTVT.

The gene calls are TRBV14 and TRBJ1-2; 7 bases line up with TRBD1. The junction had 7 bases not matched to a gene; V was cut back by 4 bases and J by 8 bases. The CDR3 loop spans 13 amino acids. In germline, CDR1 is SGHDN, CDR2 FVKESK. This chain's CDR3 is CASSPKRDSGYTF. The DNA of the CDR3 is TGTGCCAGCAGCCCGAAGCGGGACAGCGGCTACACCTTC.

The chain combines TRBV6-1 with TRBJ2-7; D is unclear. CDR3 size: 12 residues. Germline CDR1 MNHNS, CDR2 SASEGT. V lost 6 bases and J lost 5, with 11 bases in between. DNA of the CDR3: TGTGCCAGCAGGCAAAGGGCCCACGAGCAGTACTTC. It specifies CASRQRAHEQYF.

The chain uses TRBV13 and TRBJ1-1; D gene unclear. In germline, CDR1 is PRHDT, CDR2 FYEKMQ (reference sequence). There are 16 residues in the CDR3. Trimming took off 5 bases at V and 8 bases at J, with 24 bases between the two ends. Here the CDR3 reads CASSPRGRKAVAEAFF. The CDR3, as DNA: TGTGCCAGCAGCCCTAGAGGGAGGAAAGCCGTTGCCGAAGCTTTCTTT.

The rearrangement joins TRBV9 to TRBJ2-1; D perhaps matches TRBD2 (6 bases). The CDR3 extends over 16 amino acids. In germline, CDR1 is SGDLS, CDR2 YYNGEE. The V end was cut by 1 base, the J end by 7 bases, with 18 bases between. The CDR3 nucleotides read TGTGCCAGCAGCGTAACCCCGATGGAGGGCCTGAATGAGCAGTTCTTC. Amino acids: CASSVTPMEGLNEQFF. Looking up the rest from reference TRBV9 and TRBJ2-1 gives the full variable domain: DSGVTQTPKHLITATGQRVTLRCSPRSGDLSVYWYQQSLDQGLQFLIQYYNGEERAKGNILERFSAQQFPDLHSELNLSSLELGDSALYFCASSVTPMEGLNEQFFGPGTRLTVL.

CDR3: CARSPGQSAFKYF. The CDR3 DNA reads TGTGCCAGAAGCCCAGGACAGTCGGCTTTCAAGTACTTC. The chain links TRBV5-3 to TRBJ2-4; D is possibly TRBD1 (6 bases). TRBV5-3 is an open reading frame whose function is uncertain. This CDR3 region has 13 residues. Deletions cut 4 bases from V and 14 bases from J, with 19 bases between.

V is TRBV6-5 and J is TRBJ2-3; 11 bases align to TRBD2. Germline CDR1 reads MNHEY; CDR2 reads SVGAGI. The CDR3 runs to 15 residues. With V trimmed by 5 bases and J by 2 bases, 3 bases remained unmatched. This CDR3 is CASSGTSGPTDTQYF. As DNA, the CDR3 is TGTGCCAGCAGTGGGACTAGCGGCCCCACAGATACGCAGTATTTT.

This clone was seen just once. The chain joins TRBV7-9 to TRBJ2-7, with D perhaps being TRBD1 or TRBD2 (6 bases each). Deletions cut 5 bases from V and 1 base from J, with 24 bases between. Germline values: CDR1 SEHNR, CDR2 FQNEAQ (reference sequence). This CDR3 has 18 residues. The CDR3 loop reads CASSRGPQDGEGSYEQYF. The CDR3 bases are TGTGCCAGCAGCCGGGGGCCCCAGGATGGGGAAGGGTCCTACGAGCAGTACTTC.

The chain uses TRBV5-1 and TRBJ2-7, with 11 bases that match TRBD1. The CDR3 has 13 residues. CDR1 SGHRS and CDR2 YFSETQ come from the germline V gene. Trimming removed 3 bases from V and 6 bases from J; junction bases left unmatched: 2. Here the CDR3 DNA reads TGCGCCAGCAGCTCAGGGACAGGGGGCGAGCAGTACTTC. Its protein product is CASSSGTGGEQYF.

This clone has only one observation. The chain has TRBV10-3 and TRBJ2-3, with 9 positions matching TRBD2. The V segment lost 6 bases and the J segment 5 bases; nucleotides outside the gene matches: 12. Germline CDR1 is ENHRY and CDR2 is SYGVKD. The CDR3 covers 16 residues. The chain's CDR3 is CAIRGFAGGQGDTQYF. Here the CDR3 DNA reads TGTGCCATCAGGGGTTTTGCGGGAGGGCAAGGAGATACGCAGTATTTT.

The chain employs TRBV2 and TRBJ2-4; possible D gene TRBD2, 6 bases. The CDR3 is 15 residues long. CDR1 is SNHLY, CDR2 FYNNEI, per germline. V dropped 3 bases and J dropped 7 bases, with 16 bases sitting between them. The CDR3 reads CASSEIREIVNIQYF. CDR3 nucleotide sequence: TGTGCCAGCAGTGAGATACGGGAGATTGTTAACATTCAGTACTTC.